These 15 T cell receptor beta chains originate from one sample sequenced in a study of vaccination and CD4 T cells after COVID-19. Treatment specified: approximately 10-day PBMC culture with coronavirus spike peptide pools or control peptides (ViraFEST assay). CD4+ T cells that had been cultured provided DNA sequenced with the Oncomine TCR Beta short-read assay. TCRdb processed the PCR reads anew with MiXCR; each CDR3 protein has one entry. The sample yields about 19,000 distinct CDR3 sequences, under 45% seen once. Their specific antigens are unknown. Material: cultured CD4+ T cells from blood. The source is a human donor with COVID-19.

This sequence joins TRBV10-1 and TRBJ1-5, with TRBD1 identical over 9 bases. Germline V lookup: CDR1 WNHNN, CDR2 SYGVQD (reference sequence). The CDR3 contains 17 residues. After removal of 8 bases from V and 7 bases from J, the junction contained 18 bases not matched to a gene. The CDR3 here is CASLPGQGRSEKQPQHF. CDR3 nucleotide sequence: TGCGCCAGCCTACCGGGACAGGGACGTTCAGAAAAGCAGCCCCAGCATTTT.

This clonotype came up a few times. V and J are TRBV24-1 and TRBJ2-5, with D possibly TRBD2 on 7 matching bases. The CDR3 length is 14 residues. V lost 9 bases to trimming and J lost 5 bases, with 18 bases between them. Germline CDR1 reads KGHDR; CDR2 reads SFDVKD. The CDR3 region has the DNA TGTGCCACCGGGACAAGCACTAGCGTCGAGACCCAGTACTTC. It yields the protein CATGTSTSVETQYF.

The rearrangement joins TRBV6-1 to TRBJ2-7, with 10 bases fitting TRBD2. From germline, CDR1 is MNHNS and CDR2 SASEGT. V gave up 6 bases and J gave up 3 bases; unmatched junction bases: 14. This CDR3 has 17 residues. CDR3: CASRPLSKGLASYEQYF. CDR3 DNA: TGTGCCAGCAGACCATTATCTAAGGGACTAGCGAGCTACGAGCAGTACTTC.

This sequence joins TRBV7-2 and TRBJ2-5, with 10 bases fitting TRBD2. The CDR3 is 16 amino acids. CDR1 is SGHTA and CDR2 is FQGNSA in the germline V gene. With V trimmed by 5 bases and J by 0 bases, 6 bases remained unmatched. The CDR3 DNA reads TGTGCCAGCAGCATTCTAGCGGGGGCGAACCAAGAGACCCAGTACTTC. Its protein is CASSILAGANQETQYF.

The chain's CDR3 is CASSPLRDRVSPLHF. The CDR3 nucleotides are TGTGCCAGCTCACCACTCCGGGACAGGGTTTCACCCCTCCACTTT. The chain carries TRBV18 and TRBJ1-6, with 9 bases that match TRBD1. Germline lookup yields CDR1 KGHSH and CDR2 LQKENI. The trim removed 1 base at V and 9 bases at J, leaving 4 bases unmatched. The CDR3 contains 15 residues. Together with reference TRBV18 and TRBJ1-6, the CDR3 gives the full variable domain: NAGVMQNPRHLVRRRGQEARLRCSPMKGHSHVYWYRQLPEEGLKFMVYLQKENIIDESGMPKERFSAEFPKEGPSILRIQQVVRGDSAAYFCASSPLRDRVSPLHFGNGTRLTVT.

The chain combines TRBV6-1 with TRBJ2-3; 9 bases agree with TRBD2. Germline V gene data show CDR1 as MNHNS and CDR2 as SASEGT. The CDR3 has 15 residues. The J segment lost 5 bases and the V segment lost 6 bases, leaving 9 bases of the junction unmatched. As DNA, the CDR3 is TGTGCCAGCAGGGGGAGGCGGGGGGGCCAAGATACGCAGTATTTT. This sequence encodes CASRGRRGGQDTQYF.

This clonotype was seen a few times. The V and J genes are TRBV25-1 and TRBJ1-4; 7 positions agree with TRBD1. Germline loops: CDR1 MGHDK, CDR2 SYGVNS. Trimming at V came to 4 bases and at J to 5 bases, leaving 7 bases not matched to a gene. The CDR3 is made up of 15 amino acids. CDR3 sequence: CASSGRVTGNEKLFF. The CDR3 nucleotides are TGTGCCAGCAGTGGAAGGGTGACAGGGAATGAAAAACTGTTTTTT. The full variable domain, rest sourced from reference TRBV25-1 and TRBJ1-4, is EADIYQTPRYLVIGTGKKITLECSQTMGHDKMYWYQQDPGMELHLIHYSYGVNSTEKGDLSSESTVSRIRTEHFPLTLESARPSHTSQYLCASSGRVTGNEKLFFGSGTQLSVL.

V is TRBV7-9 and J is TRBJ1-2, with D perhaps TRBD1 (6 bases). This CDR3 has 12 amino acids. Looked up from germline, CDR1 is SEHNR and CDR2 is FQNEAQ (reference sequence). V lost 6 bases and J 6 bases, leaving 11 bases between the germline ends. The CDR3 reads CASRARQDGYTF. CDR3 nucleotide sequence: TGTGCCAGCAGAGCGAGACAGGATGGCTACACCTTC.

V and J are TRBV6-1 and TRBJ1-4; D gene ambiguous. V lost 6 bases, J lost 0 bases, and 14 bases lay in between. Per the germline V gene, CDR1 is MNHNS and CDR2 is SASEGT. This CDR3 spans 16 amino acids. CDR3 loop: CASRRTAIATNEKLFF. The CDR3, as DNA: TGTGCCAGCAGGAGAACAGCCATTGCAACTAATGAAAAACTGTTTTTT.

The chain's CDR3 is CSASGWGSNQPQHF. In nucleotides, the CDR3 is TGCAGTGCTAGTGGGTGGGGTTCAAATCAGCCCCAGCATTTT. The chain joins TRBV20-1 to TRBJ1-5, with no clear D. V was trimmed by 3 bases and J by 4 bases, leaving 13 bases between them. The CDR3 loop spans 14 amino acids. Germline V lookup: CDR1 DFQATT, CDR2 SNEGSKA (reference sequence).

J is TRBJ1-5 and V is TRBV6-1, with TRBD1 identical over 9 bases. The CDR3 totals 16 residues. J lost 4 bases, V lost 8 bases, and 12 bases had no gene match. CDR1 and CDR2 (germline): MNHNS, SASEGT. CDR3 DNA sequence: TGTGCCAGCTGCCCCGGACAGGGGCCGGGGAATCAGCCCCAGCATTTT. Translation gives CASCPGQGPGNQPQHF.

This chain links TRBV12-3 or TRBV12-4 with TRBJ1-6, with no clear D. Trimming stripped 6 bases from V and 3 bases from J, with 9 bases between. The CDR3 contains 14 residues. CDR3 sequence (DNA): TGTGCCAGCAGCTTGCCCGGCTATAATTCACCCCTCCACTTT. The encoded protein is CASSLPGYNSPLHF.

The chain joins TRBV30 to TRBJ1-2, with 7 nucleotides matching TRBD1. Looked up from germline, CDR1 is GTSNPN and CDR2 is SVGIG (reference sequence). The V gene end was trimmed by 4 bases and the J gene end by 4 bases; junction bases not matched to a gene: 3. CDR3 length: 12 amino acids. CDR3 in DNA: TGTGCCTGGACCCGGGACAGCTATGGCTACACCTTC. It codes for CAWTRDSYGYTF.

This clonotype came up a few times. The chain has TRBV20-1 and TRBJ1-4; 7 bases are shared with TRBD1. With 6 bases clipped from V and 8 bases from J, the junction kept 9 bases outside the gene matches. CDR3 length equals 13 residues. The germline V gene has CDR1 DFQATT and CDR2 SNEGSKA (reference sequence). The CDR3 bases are TGCAGTGCCCTTGACAGGGCGGGAGAAAAACTGTTTTTT. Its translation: CSALDRAGEKLFF.

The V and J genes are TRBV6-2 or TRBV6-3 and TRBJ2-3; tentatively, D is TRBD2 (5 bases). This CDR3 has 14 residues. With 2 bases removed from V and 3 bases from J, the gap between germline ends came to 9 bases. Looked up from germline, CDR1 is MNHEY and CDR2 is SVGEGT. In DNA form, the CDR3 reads TGTGCCAGCAGTTACCTGCGGGTGACAGATACGCAGTATTTT. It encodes CASSYLRVTDTQYF.